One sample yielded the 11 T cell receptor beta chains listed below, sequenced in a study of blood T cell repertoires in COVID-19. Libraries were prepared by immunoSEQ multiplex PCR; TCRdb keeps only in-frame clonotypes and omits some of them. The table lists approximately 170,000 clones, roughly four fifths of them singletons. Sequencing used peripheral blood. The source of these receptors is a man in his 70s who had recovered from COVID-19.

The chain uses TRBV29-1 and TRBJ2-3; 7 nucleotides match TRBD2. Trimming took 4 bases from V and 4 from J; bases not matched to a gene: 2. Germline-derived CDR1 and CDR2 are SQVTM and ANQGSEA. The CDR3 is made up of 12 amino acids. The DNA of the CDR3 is TGCAGCGTTGGGGAGGGCTCAGATACGCAGTATTTT. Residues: CSVGEGSDTQYF.

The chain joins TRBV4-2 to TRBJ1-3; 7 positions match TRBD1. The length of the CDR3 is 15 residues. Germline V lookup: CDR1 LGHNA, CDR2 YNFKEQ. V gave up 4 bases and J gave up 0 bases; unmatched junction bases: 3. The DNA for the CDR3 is TGTGCCAGCAGCCCGTCAGGGGGCTCTGGAAACACCATATATTTT. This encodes CASSPSGGSGNTIYF.

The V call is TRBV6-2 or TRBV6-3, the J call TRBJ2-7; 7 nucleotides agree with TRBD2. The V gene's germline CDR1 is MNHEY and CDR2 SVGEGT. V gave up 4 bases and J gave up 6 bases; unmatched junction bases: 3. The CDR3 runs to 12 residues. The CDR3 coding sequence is TGTGCCAGCAGTTTACTAGCGACCGAGCAGTACTTC. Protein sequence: CASSLLATEQYF.

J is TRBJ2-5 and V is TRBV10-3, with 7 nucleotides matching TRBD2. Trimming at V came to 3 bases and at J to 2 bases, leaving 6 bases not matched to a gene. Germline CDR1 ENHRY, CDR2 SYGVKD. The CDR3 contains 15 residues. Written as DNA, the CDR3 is TGTGCCATCAGTGAAGGACTAGGGATACAAGAGACCCAGTACTTC. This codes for CAISEGLGIQETQYF.

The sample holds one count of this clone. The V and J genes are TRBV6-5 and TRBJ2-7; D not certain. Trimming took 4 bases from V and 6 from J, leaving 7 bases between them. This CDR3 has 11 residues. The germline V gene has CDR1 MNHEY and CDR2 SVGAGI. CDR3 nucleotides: TGTGCCAGCAGTTCGGGTAGCGAGCAGTACTTC. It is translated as CASSSGSEQYF.

The CDR3 here is CASSISDRAYEQYF. For the CDR3, the DNA is TGTGCCAGTAGTATATCTGACAGGGCCTACGAGCAGTACTTC. V is TRBV19 and J is TRBJ2-7; 7 bases agree with TRBD1. The CDR3 length is 14 residues. The V segment lost 2 bases and the J segment 2 bases; nucleotides outside the gene matches: 3. The V gene's germline CDR1 is LNHDA and CDR2 SQIVND (reference sequence).

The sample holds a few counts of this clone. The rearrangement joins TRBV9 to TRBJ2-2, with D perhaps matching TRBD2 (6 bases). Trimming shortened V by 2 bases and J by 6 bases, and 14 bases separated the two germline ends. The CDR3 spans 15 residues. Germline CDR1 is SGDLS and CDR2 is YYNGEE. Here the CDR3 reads CASSVGGSGSGELFF. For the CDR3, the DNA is TGTGCCAGCAGCGTTGGAGGGAGCGGGTCCGGGGAGCTGTTTTTT.

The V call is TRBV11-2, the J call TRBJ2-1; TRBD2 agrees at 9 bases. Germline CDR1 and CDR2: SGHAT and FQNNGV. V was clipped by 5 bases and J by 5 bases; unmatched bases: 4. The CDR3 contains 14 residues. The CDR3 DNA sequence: TGTGCCAGCAGCCAGCGGGGGGTAAACAATGAGCAGTTCTTC. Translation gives CASSQRGVNNEQFF.

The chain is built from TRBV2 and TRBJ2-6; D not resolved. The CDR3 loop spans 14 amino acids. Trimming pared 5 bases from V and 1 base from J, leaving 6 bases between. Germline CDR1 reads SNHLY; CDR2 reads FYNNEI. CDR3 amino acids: CASSSLSGANVLTF. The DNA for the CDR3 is TGTGCCAGCAGTTCTTTATCTGGGGCCAACGTCCTGACTTTC.

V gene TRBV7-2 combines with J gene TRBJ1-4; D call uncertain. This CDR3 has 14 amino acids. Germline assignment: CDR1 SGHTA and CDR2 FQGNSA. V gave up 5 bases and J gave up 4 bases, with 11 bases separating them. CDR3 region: CASSPLGVNEKLFF. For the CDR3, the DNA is TGTGCCAGCAGCCCCCTCGGGGTTAATGAAAAACTGTTTTTT.

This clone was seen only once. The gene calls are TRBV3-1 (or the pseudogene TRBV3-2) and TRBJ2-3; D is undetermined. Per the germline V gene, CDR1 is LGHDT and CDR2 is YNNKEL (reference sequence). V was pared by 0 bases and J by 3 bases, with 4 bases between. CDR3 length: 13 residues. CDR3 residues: CASSQERTDTQYF. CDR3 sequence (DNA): TGTGCCAGCAGCCAAGAACGGACAGATACGCAGTATTTT.